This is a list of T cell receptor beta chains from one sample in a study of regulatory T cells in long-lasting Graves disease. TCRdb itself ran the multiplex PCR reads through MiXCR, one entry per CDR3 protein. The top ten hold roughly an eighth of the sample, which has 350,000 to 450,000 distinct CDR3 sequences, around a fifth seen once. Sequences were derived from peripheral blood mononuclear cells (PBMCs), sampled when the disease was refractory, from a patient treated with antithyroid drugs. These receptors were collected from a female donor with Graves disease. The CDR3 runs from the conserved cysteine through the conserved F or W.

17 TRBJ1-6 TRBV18 CASSPEFSGTGASPLHF
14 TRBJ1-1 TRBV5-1 CASSLRTPNTEAFF
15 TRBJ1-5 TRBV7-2 CASSRSLYSNQPQHF
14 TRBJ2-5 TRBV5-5 CASSRSGQQETQYF
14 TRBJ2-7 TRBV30 CAWSLGGSSYEQYF
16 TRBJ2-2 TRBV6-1 CASRTGTGRDTGELFF
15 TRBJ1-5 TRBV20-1 CSAMSGGSSNQPQHF
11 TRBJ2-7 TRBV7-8 CASLGAYEQYF
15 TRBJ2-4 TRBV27 CASSSQGRDGNIQYF
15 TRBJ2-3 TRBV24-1 CATSRKREGTDTQYF
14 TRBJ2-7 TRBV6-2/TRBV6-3 CASSPGVQGYEQYF
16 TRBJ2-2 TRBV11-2 CARRVGRGPYTGELFF
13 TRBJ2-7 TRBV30 CAWVADSSYEQYF
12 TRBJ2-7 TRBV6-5 CASSYPLYEQYF
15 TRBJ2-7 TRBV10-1 CASSELDPDRDEQYF
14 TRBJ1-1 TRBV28 CASSLRTVYTEAFF
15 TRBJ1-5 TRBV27 CASRTRGVSNQPQHF
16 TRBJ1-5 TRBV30 CAWSTRRTGGIQPQHF
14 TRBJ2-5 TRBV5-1 CASSLGTSVETQYF
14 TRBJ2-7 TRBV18 CASSPSGGSYEQYF
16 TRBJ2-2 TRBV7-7 CASSLAPGLAPGELFF
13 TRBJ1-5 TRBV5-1 CASSFASDQPQHF
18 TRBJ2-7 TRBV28 CASSSTRGTSGSFDEQYF
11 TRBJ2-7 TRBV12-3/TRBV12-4 CASSSSGGPYF
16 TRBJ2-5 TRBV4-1 CASSQPGQGRQETQYF
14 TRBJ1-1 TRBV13 CASRINQGIAEAFF
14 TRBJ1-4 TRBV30 CACIIGTSGEKLFF
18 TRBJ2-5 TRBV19 CASSMTGSSVMRAETQYF
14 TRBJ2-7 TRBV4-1 CASSQGDRGYEQYF
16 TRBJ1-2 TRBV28 CTSSSTRRSSVNGYTF
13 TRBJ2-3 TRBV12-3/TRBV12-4 CASSFGRTDTQYF
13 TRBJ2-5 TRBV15 CATSRAGYETQYF